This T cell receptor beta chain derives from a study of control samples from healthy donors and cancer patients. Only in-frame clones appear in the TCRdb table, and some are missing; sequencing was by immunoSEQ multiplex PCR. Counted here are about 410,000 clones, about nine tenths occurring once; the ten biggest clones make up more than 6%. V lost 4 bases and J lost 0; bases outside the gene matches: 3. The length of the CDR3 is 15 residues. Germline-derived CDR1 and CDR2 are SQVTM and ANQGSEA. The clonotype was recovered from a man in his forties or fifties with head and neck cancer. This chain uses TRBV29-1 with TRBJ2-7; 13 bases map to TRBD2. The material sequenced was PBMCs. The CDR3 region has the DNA TGCAGCGTTGGGACTAGCGGGAGTCTCTCCTACGAGCAGTACTTC. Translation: CSVGTSGSLSYEQYF.